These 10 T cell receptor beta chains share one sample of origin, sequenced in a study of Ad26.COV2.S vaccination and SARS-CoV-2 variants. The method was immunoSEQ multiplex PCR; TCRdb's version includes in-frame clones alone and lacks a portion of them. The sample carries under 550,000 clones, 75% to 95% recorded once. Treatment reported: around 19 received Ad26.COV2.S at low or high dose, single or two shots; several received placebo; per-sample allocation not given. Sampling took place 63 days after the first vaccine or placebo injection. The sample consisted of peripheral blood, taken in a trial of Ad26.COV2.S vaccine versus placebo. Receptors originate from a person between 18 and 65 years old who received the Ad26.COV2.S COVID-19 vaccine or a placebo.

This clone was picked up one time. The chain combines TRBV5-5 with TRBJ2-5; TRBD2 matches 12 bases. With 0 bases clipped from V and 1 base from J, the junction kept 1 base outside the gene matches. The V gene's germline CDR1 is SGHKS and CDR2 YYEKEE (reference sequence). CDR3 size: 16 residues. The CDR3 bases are TGTGCCAGCAGCTTGGGACTAGCGGGAGTCCAAGAGACCCAGTACTTC. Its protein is CASSLGLAGVQETQYF.

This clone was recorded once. CDR3 in amino acids: CAITMGPQTDTQYF. The CDR3 nucleotides read TGTGCCATCACCATGGGACCTCAGACAGATACGCAGTATTTT. The rearrangement links TRBV10-3 to TRBJ2-3, with D possibly being TRBD1 or TRBD2 (5 bases each). The CDR3 covers 14 residues. The germline gives CDR1 ENHRY, CDR2 SYGVKD. The V gene lost 7 bases and the J gene lost 3 bases, with 14 bases spanning the gap.

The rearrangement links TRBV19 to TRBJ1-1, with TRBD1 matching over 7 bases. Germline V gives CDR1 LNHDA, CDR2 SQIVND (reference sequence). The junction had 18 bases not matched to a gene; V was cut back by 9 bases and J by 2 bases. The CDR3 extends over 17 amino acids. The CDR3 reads CASRNQGRGQGNTEAFF. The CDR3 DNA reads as TGTGCCAGCAGAAATCAAGGGAGGGGGCAGGGCAACACTGAAGCTTTCTTT.

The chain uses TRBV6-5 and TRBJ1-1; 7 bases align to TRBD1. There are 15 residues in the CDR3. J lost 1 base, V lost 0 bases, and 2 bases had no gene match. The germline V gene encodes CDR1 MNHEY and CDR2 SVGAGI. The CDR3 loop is CASSYSYRGNTEAFF. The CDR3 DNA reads TGTGCCAGCAGTTACTCGTACAGGGGGAACACTGAAGCTTTCTTT.

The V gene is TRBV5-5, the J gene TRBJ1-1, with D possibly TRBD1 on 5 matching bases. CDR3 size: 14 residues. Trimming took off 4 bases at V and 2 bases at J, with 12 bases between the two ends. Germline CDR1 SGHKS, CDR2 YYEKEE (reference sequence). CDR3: CASSHGAGNTEAFF. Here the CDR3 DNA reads TGTGCCAGCAGCCATGGGGCGGGTAACACTGAAGCTTTCTTT.

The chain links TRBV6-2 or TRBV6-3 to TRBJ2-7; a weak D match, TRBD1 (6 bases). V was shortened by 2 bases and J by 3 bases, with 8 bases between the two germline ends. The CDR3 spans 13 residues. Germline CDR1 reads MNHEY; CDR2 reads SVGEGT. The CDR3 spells CASSYRDNYEQYF. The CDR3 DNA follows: TGTGCCAGCAGTTACCGGGACAACTACGAGCAGTACTTC.

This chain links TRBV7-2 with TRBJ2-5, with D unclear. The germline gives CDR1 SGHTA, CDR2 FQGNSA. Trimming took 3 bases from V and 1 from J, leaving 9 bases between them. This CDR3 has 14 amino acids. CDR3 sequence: CASSLASLQETQYF. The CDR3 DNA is TGTGCCAGCAGCTTGGCGTCTCTCCAAGAGACCCAGTACTTC.

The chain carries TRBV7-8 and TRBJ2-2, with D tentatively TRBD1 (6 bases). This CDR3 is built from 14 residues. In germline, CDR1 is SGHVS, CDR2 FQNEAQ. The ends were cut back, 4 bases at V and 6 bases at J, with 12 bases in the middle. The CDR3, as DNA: TGTGCCAGCAGCTGGGGGCGTGGTGCCGGGGAGCTGTTTTTT. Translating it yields CASSWGRGAGELFF.

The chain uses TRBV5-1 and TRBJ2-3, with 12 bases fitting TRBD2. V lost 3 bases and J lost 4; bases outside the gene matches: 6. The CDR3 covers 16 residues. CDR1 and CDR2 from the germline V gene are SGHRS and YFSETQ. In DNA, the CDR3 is TGCGCCAGCAGCTACCTAGCGGGAGGGCAGGCAGATACGCAGTATTTT. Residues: CASSYLAGGQADTQYF.

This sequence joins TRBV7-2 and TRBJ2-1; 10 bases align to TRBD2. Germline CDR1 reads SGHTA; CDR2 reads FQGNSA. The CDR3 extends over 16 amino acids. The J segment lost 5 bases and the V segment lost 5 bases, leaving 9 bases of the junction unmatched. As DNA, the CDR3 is TGTGCCAGCAGCAACCTTGGACTAGCGGACGACAATGAGCAGTTCTTC. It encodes CASSNLGLADDNEQFF.